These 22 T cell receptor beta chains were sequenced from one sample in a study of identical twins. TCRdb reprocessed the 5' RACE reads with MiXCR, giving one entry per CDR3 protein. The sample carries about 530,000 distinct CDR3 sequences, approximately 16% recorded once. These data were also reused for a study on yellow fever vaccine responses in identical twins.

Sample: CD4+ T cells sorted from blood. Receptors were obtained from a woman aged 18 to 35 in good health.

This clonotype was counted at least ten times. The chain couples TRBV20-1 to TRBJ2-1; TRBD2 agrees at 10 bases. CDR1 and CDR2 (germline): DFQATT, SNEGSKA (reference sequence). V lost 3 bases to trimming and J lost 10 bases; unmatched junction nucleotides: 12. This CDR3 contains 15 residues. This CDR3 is CSASPGLAASGEQFF. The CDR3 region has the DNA TGCAGTGCTAGCCCCGGACTAGCGGCATCAGGAGAGCAGTTCTTC.

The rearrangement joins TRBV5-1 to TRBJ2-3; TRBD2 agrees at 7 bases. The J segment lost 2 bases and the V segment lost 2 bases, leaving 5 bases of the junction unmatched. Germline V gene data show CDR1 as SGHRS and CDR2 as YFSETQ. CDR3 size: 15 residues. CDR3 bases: TGCGCCAGCAGCTTAACCAGCGGGGCCACAGATACGCAGTATTTT. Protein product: CASSLTSGATDTQYF.

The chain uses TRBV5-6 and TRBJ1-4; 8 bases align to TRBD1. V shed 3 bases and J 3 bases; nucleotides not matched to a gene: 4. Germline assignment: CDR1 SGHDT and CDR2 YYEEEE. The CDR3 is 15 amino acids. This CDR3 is CASSSTGQANEKLFF. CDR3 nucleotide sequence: TGTGCCAGCAGCTCGACGGGACAGGCTAATGAAAAACTGTTTTTT.

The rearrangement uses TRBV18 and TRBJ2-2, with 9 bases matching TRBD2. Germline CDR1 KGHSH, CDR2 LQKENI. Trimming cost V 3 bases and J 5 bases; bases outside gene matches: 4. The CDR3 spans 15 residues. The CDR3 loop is CASSPGTSSTGELFF. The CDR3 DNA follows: TGTGCCAGCTCACCGGGGACTAGCAGTACCGGGGAGCTGTTTTTT.

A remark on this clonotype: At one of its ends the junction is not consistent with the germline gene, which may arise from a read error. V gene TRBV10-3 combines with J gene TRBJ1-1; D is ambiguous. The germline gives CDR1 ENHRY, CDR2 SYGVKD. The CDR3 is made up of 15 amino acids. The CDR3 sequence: CAISKSSQMGTEAFF. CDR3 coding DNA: TGTGCCATCAGTAAGTCAAGCCAAATGGGCACTGAAGCTTTCTTT.

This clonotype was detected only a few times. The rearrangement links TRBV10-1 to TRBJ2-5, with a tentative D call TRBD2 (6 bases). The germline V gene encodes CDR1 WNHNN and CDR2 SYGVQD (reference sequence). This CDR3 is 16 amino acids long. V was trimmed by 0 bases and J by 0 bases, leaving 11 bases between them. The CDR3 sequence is CASSESASANQETQYF. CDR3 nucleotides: TGCGCCAGCAGTGAGTCGGCTAGCGCGAACCAAGAGACCCAGTACTTC.

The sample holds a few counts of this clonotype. The CDR3 region is CASSGSRVVYEQFF. DNA for the CDR3: TGTGCCAGCTCAGGATCCCGTGTCGTGTATGAGCAGTTCTTC. The chain uses TRBV18 and TRBJ2-1; the D is unclear. Germline values: CDR1 KGHSH, CDR2 LQKENI. The CDR3 is 14 residues long. Trimming took 5 bases from V and 8 from J, leaving 16 bases between them.

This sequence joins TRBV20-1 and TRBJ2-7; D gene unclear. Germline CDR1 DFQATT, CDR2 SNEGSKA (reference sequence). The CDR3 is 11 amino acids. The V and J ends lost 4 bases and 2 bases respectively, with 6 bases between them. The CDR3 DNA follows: TGCAGTGCTAAAGGCCCCTACGAGCAGTACTTC. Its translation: CSAKGPYEQYF.

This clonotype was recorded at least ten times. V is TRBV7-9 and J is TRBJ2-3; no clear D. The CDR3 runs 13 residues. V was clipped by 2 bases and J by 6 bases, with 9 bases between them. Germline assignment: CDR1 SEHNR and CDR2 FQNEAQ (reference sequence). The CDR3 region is CASSLRILDTQYF. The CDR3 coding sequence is TGTGCCAGCAGCTTACGGATCCTCGATACGCAGTATTTT.

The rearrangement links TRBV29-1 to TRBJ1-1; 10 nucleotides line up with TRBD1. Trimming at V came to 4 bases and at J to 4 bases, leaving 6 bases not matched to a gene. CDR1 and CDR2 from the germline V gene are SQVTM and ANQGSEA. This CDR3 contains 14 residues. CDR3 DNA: TGCAGCGTTGGTGGGACAGGGGTTTCCACTGAAGCTTTCTTT. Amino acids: CSVGGTGVSTEAFF.

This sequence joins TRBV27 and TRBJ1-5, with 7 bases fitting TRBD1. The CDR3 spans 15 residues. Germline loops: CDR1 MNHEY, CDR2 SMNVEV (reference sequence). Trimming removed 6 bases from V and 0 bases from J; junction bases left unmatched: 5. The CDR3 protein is CASSRDRVSNQPQHF. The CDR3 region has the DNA TGTGCCAGCAGCCGAGACAGGGTTAGCAATCAGCCCCAGCATTTT.

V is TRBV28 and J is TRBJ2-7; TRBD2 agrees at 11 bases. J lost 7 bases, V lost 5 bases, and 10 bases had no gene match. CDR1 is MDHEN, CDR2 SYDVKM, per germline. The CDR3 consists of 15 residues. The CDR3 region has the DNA TGTGCCAGCAGTAGAGGGACTAGCGGAAGCCTGGAGCAGTACTTC. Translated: CASSRGTSGSLEQYF.

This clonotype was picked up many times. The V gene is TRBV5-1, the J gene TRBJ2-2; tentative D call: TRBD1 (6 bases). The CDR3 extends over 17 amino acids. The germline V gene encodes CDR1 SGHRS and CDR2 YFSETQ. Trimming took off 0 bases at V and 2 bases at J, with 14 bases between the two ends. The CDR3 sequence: CASSLARGQYNTGELFF. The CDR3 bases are TGCGCCAGCAGCTTGGCCAGGGGACAATACAACACCGGGGAGCTGTTTTTT.

The CDR3 coding sequence is TGTGCCAGCACCCAGAGACTAAAAATCGTCCATGAGCAGTTCTTC. Amino acids: CASTQRLKIVHEQFF. The genes are TRBV6-2 or TRBV6-3 and TRBJ2-1; TRBD2 might be the D (5 bases). This CDR3 contains 15 residues. Trimming took 7 bases from V and 8 from J, leaving 21 bases between them. Germline V CDR1 and CDR2: MNHEY, SVGEGT.

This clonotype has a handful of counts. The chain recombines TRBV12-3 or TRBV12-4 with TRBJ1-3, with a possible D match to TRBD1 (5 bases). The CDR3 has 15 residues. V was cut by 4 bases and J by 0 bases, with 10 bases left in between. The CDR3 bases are TGTGCCAGCAGTTCGGGACTGATCTCTGGAAACACCATATATTTT. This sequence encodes CASSSGLISGNTIYF.

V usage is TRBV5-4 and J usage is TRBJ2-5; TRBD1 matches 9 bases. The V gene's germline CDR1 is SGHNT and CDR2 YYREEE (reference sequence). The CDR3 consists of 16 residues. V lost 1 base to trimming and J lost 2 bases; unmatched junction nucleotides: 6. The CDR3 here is CASSLQSGQGQETQYF. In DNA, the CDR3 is TGTGCCAGCAGCTTGCAGTCCGGACAGGGGCAAGAGACCCAGTACTTC.

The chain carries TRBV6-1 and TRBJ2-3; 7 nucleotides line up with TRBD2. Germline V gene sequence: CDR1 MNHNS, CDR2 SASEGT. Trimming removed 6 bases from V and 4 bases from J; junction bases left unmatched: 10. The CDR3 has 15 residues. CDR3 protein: CASRVRGGLADTQYF. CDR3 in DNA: TGTGCCAGCAGGGTGAGGGGAGGGCTTGCAGATACGCAGTATTTT.

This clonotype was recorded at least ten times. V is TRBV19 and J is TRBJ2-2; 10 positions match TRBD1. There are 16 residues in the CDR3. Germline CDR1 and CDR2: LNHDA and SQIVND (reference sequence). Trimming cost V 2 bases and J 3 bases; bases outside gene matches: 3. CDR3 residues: CASSILDRGDTGELFF. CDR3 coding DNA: TGTGCCAGTAGTATACTGGACAGGGGGGACACCGGGGAGCTGTTTTTT.

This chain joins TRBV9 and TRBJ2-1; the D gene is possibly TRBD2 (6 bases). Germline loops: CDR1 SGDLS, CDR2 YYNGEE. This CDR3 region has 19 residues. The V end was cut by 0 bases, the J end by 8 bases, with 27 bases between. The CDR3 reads CASSVVAAGTPRPTDEQFF. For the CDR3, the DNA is TGTGCCAGCAGCGTAGTAGCAGCTGGGACTCCCAGGCCGACGGATGAGCAGTTCTTC.

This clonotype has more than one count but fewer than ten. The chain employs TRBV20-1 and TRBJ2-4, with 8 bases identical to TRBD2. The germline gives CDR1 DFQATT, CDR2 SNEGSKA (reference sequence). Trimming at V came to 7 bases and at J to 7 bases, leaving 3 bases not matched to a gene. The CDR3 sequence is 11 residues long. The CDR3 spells CSGERENIQYF. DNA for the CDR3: TGCAGTGGGGAGCGGGAGAACATTCAGTACTTC.

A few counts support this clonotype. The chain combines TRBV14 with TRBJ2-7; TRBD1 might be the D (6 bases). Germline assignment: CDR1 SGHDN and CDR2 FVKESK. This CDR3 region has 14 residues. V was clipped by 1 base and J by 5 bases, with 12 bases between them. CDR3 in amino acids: CASSQAGRGNEQYF. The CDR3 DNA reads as TGTGCCAGCAGCCAAGCCGGCAGGGGCAACGAGCAGTACTTC.

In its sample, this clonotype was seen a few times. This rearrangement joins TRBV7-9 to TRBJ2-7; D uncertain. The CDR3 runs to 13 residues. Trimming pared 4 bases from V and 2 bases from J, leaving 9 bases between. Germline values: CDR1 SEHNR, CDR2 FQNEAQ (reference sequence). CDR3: CASSSAGAYEQYF. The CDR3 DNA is TGTGCCAGCAGCTCGGCAGGAGCCTACGAGCAGTACTTC.